This TCR beta chain was found in a study of PD-1 blockade in classical Hodgkin lymphoma. Study-level results: At C4D1, TCR diversity had climbed significantly for CD4+ cells, though not for CD8+ cells.

About this clone itself: Its antigen is as yet unknown.

Germline lookup yields CDR1 SGDLS and CDR2 YYNGEE. CDR3 length: 15 residues. V lost 3 bases, J lost 1 base, and 11 bases lay in between. Relapse was seen in all patients after autologous stem cell transplantation, and brentuximab vedotin exposure was variable. This table comes from immunoSEQ multiplex PCR, and its TCRdb copy is limited to in-frame clones, with some not included. The table has roughly 100,000 clones, around 88% seen once; the top ten hold 6.5% to 7.5%. This receptor was identified in a human donor with classical Hodgkin lymphoma. The chain links TRBV9 to TRBJ2-1, with D possibly matching TRBD2 (6 bases). Sequenced material: peripheral blood mononuclear cells (PBMCs), taken before the second cycle of nivolumab. Written as DNA, the CDR3 is TGTGCCAGCAGCGAGGTCGGGGGTTCCTACAATGAGCAGTTCTTC. Its protein is CASSEVGGSYNEQFF.